This T cell receptor beta chain was sequenced during a study of blood T cell repertoires in COVID-19. This clone was picked up one time. Clones were sequenced by immunoSEQ multiplex PCR, and TCRdb holds only the in-frame ones, with some missing. The sample lists more than 85,000 clones; around 86% were seen once. CDR1 is LNHDA and CDR2 is SQIVND in the germline V gene (reference sequence). The V and J ends lost 5 bases and 5 bases, in that order; junction bases with no gene match: 8. This CDR3 is built from 15 residues. The genes are TRBV19 and TRBJ1-5; TRBD1 matches 8 bases. The sequence was obtained from a man older than 75 with acute or convalescent COVID-19. The sample comprised peripheral blood. In DNA, the CDR3 is TGTGCCAGTAGTCCCGACAGGGGTGTCTATCAGCCCCAGCATTTT. It specifies CASSPDRGVYQPQHF. The variable domain in full, with the rest retrieved from reference TRBV19 and TRBJ1-5, is DGGITQSPKYLFRKEGQNVTLSCEQNLNHDAMYWYRQDPGQGLRLIYYSQIVNDFQKGDIAEGYSVSREKKESFPLTVTSAQKNPTAFYLCASSPDRGVYQPQHFGDGTRLSIL.